A single sample gave rise to the 8 T cell receptor beta chains below, sequenced in a study of T cells expressing NK-cell markers. Using the 5' RACE reads, TCRdb records one entry per CDR3 protein without DNA. The sample table includes 400,000 to 550,000 distinct CDR3 sequences. Sequenced sample: blood T cells: a sorted CD56 or NKG2C T cell subset, CD4+ or CD8+ T cells, or bulk PBMC T cells (not recorded which). The receptors originated from a woman between 18 and 70 years old in good health.

V usage is TRBV5-1 and J usage is TRBJ2-1; TCRdb outputs TRBD2, but without DNA this stays unchecked. CDR1 is SGHRS, CDR2 YFSETQ, per germline. This CDR3 has 16 amino acids. The CDR3 sequence: CASSLVLPQAYNEQFF. The full variable domain, in which reference TRBV5-1 and TRBJ2-1 provide the parts outside the CDR3, is KAGVTQTPRYLIKTRGQQVTLSCSPISGHRSVSWYQQTPGQGLQFLFEYFSETQRNKGNFPGRFSGRQFSNSRSEMNVSTLELGDSALYLCASSLVLPQAYNEQFFGPGTRLTVL.

The rearrangement uses TRBV5-1 and TRBJ1-3; lacking DNA, the TRBD1 call made by TCRdb goes unchecked. This CDR3 is 15 amino acids long. Germline V gene lookup returns CDR1 SGHRS and CDR2 YFSETQ. CDR3 sequence: CASFSGTPSGNTIYF.

The chain carries TRBV20-1 and TRBJ1-4; the TRBD1 assignment by TCRdb is unverifiable without DNA. The CDR3 runs 13 residues. CDR1 DFQATT and CDR2 SNEGSKA come from the germline V gene (reference sequence). CDR3 sequence: CSVSQGASEKLFF.

This chain joins TRBV19 and TRBJ1-2; no DNA is available, so the TRBD1 call from TCRdb remains unchecked. Germline values: CDR1 LNHDA, CDR2 SQIVND (reference sequence). CDR3 size: 17 residues. The CDR3 loop reads CASSSRQGMGANYGYTF.

The chain links TRBV12-3 or TRBV12-4 to TRBJ2-7. The CDR3 is 14 residues long. The CDR3 spells CASSFGLAGYEQYF.

The chain links TRBV20-1 to TRBJ2-1; TCRdb calls TRBD1, which cannot be checked without DNA. The CDR3 totals 15 residues. CDR1 DFQATT and CDR2 SNEGSKA come from the germline V gene (reference sequence). CDR3 sequence: CSARDYGGLSNEQFF.

The rearrangement uses TRBV10-1 and TRBJ2-1; TCRdb names TRBD2, which stays unverified in the absence of DNA. This CDR3 region has 15 residues. Germline lookup yields CDR1 WNHNN and CDR2 SYGVQD (reference sequence). CDR3 protein: CASSAQRGGPWEQFF.

This chain links TRBV6-5 with TRBJ2-1. The CDR3 is made up of 15 amino acids. In germline, CDR1 is MNHEY, CDR2 SVGAGI. CDR3: CASSSTATRDNEQFF.